This TCR beta chain is drawn from a study of blood T cell repertoires in COVID-19. CDR3 length: 17 residues. With 9 bases clipped from V and 0 bases from J, the junction kept 15 bases outside the gene matches. Germline V gene sequence: CDR1 LNHDA, CDR2 SQIVND (reference sequence). TCRdb's copy holds only in-frame clones and misses some; the assay was immunoSEQ multiplex PCR. This repertoire shows fewer than 300,000 clones, roughly 89% found once; its top ten account for roughly 10%. Each recovered donor of Cohort 3 presented with two negative PCRs, clearance, or symptom resolution. The sequencing sample was made of PBMCs or T cells enriched from blood (not recorded which). This chain links TRBV19 with TRBJ2-3; 7 nucleotides line up with TRBD2. The receptor was derived from a man aged 40-49 years who had recovered from COVID-19. CDR3 sequence (DNA): TGTGCCAGCCGACTCCGGTCACTAGCGCAAAGCACAGATACGCAGTATTTT. Protein sequence: CASRLRSLAQSTDTQYF.